This is a list of T cell receptor beta chains from one sample in a study of monozygotic twins with inflammatory bowel disease. TCRdb reprocessed the 5' RACE reads and reports one entry per CDR3 protein, with no DNA. The sample holds a few hundred thousand distinct CDR3 sequences. The sample comprised blood. All receptors come from a human donor with ulcerative colitis or Crohn's disease, or a healthy co-twin of an affected twin (not recorded which). Both conserved end residues are part of each CDR3.

CDR3aa	v_gene	j_gene	len
CASSAYPGPQHF	TRBV27	TRBJ1-5	12
CASSLDPRGYEQYF	TRBV11-2	TRBJ2-7	14
CASSQGGLGETQYF	TRBV7-2	TRBJ2-5	14
CASSPGLAGGPSYNEQFF	TRBV27	TRBJ2-1	18
CSGAPGAATDTQYF	TRBV29-1	TRBJ2-3	14
CASSRHEYNEQFF	TRBV5-1	TRBJ2-1	13
CASSLTGVQYF	TRBV3-1	TRBJ2-7	11
CASSVTGLSTEAFF	TRBV5-1	TRBJ1-1	14
CASSYVAGVSGELFF	TRBV6-5	TRBJ2-2	15
CASSPSGGGRIYEQYF	TRBV3-1	TRBJ2-7	16
CASSPQVSGQGASF	TRBV11-1	TRBJ2-7	14
CASSPQGGPETQYF	TRBV7-6	TRBJ2-5	14
CASCSGTGGFSNQPQHF	TRBV12-3/TRBV12-4	TRBJ1-5	17
CASSQKSGPNIQYF	TRBV3-1	TRBJ2-4	14
CASSNSGPLHF	TRBV6-2/TRBV6-3	TRBJ1-6	11
CASSYGENIQYF	TRBV6-6	TRBJ2-4	12
CASSHTGIEGEQYF	TRBV11-2	TRBJ2-7	14
CASDDPRGSGGNEQFF	TRBV9	TRBJ2-1	16
CASSLAPGSSYEQYF	TRBV7-2	TRBJ2-7	15
CASNKVTATNYGYTF	TRBV11-1	TRBJ1-2	15
CASSPGLAGLYF	TRBV3-1	TRBJ2-7	12
CASSPWTGANEQFF	TRBV12-3/TRBV12-4	TRBJ2-1	14
CASSQPLGTGLSGNTIYF	TRBV4-3	TRBJ1-3	18
CSVAGGPGKETQYF	TRBV20-1	TRBJ2-5	14
CASSPLRINTGELFF	TRBV7-2	TRBJ2-2	15
CASSSGLAGGPGIVDEQFF	TRBV7-6	TRBJ2-1	19
CATGGGGGTDTQYF	TRBV24-1	TRBJ2-3	14
CASSLAAPAGGLNEQFF	TRBV7-9	TRBJ2-1	17
CASSVTAGGPGEQFF	TRBV11-2	TRBJ2-1	15
CASSSRQNYGYTF	TRBV6-2/TRBV6-3	TRBJ1-2	13
CSARAPSGGHNEQFF	TRBV20-1	TRBJ2-1	15
CASSHPTGNTEAFF	TRBV6-1	TRBJ1-1	14
CASSSRDRGLQPQHF	TRBV2	TRBJ1-5	15
CSVAGPSGANVLTF	TRBV29-1	TRBJ2-6	14
CASSFNDGQGSEAFF	TRBV5-1	TRBJ1-1	15
CASRGRVSGNQPQHF	TRBV6-1	TRBJ1-5	15
CASRLLAGAGELFF	TRBV2	TRBJ2-2	14
CATSRGGLEIWGSGNTIYF	TRBV15	TRBJ1-3	19
CASSLNRLGRASDTQYF	TRBV7-3	TRBJ2-3	17
CASSPPSGGRRDTQYF	TRBV7-9	TRBJ2-3	16
CASNEGYQPQHF	TRBV12-3/TRBV12-4	TRBJ1-5	12
CSAMDFSRLNEQFF	TRBV20-1	TRBJ2-1	14
CASIRSGGKNEQFF	TRBV6-2/TRBV6-3	TRBJ2-1	14
CASSRGREKLFF	TRBV7-9	TRBJ1-4	12